One sample yielded the 9 T cell receptor beta chains listed below, sequenced in a study of response to subunit inactivated influenza vaccine. TCRdb redid the calling of the RT-PCR reads with MiXCR, one entry per CDR3 protein. The repertoire holds roughly 620,000 distinct CDR3 sequences, with 11% as singletons. In addition, the sample was reused for a study of T cells expressing NK-cell markers. In that study: Template switching by 5'RACE with UMIs generated the TCR beta cDNA.

Source: PBMCs from blood, taken on the day of vaccination. These receptors all stem from a man aged 45 to 65 who received an inactivated influenza vaccine.

The CDR3 is CASSRDSGWTEAFF. In nucleotides, the CDR3 is TGTGCCAGCAGTAGGGACAGCGGATGGACTGAAGCTTTCTTT. The chain links TRBV6-2 or TRBV6-3 to TRBJ1-1; 7 nucleotides align to TRBD1. With 5 bases clipped from V and 5 bases from J, the junction kept 8 bases outside the gene matches. This CDR3 is built from 14 residues. Per germline, CDR1 MNHEY and CDR2 SVGEGT.

With regard to this clonotype: Just one base apart from a much larger clone, this may be a read error. CDR3 in DNA: TGTGCCAGCAGCCTGCTCGGACAGACCTACGAGCAGTACTTC. Translating it yields CASSLLGQTYEQYF. V usage is TRBV5-5 and J usage is TRBJ2-7, with D maybe TRBD1 (6 bases). In germline, CDR1 is SGHKS, CDR2 YYEKEE (reference sequence). V gave up 4 bases and J gave up 2 bases, with 13 bases separating them. The CDR3 runs to 14 residues.

J is TRBJ2-3 and V is TRBV5-6; D not resolved. The CDR3 is made up of 12 amino acids. Germline V gene sequence: CDR1 SGHDT, CDR2 YYEEEE. Trimming stripped 5 bases from V and 5 bases from J, with 9 bases between. CDR3 in amino acids: CASSLQRDTQYF. The CDR3 DNA reads as TGTGCCAGCAGTTTACAGCGAGATACGCAGTATTTT.

This clonotype was observed many times. The rearrangement uses TRBV6-5 and TRBJ2-7, with a tentative D call TRBD1 (5 bases). V lost 0 bases and J 2 bases, leaving 14 bases between the germline ends. CDR3 length: 16 residues. The V gene's germline CDR1 is MNHEY and CDR2 SVGAGI. The CDR3 region is CASSYSSGPPPYEQYF. The CDR3 coding sequence is TGTGCCAGCAGTTACTCGTCAGGGCCCCCCCCCTACGAGCAGTACTTC.

The chain is built from TRBV12-3 or TRBV12-4 and TRBJ2-1; D may match TRBD1 or TRBD2 (5 bases each). The CDR3 covers 17 residues. V dropped 6 bases and J dropped 1 base, with 19 bases sitting between them. Written as DNA, the CDR3 is TGTGCCAGCAGCGGGGCCAGGACCGGGATATCCTACAATGAGCAGTTCTTC. It specifies CASSGARTGISYNEQFF.

This sequence joins TRBV11-3 and TRBJ2-1; D might be TRBD1 (5 bases). CDR3 size: 14 residues. Between the trimmed V and J ends, which lost 1 base and 6 bases, there was a span of 10 bases. Germline V CDR1 and CDR2: SGHNT, YENEEA. CDR3 nucleotide sequence: TGTGCCAGCAGCTTAGGGCAGGGCCCCAATGAGCAGTTCTTC. Translated, it gives CASSLGQGPNEQFF.

In this sample, this clonotype turned up a few times. This chain connects TRBV12-3 or TRBV12-4 to TRBJ1-5; D perhaps matches TRBD1 (6 bases). This CDR3 contains 14 residues. Trimming took off 5 bases at V and 6 bases at J, with 14 bases between the two ends. CDR3: CASSPHREGQPQHF. CDR3 in DNA: TGTGCCAGCAGTCCGCACAGGGAGGGTCAGCCCCAGCATTTT.

This clonotype was seen more than once but under ten times. Here the CDR3 DNA reads TGTGCCAGCAGCTCCTTACTATCCTCCTACGAGCAGTACTTC. Translation: CASSSLLSSYEQYF. The V gene is TRBV6-2 or TRBV6-3, the J gene TRBJ2-7, with no clear D. This CDR3 comprises 14 residues. Trimming shortened V by 6 bases and J by 0 bases, and 12 bases separated the two germline ends. Per germline, CDR1 MNHEY and CDR2 SVGEGT.

The V call is TRBV5-1, the J call TRBJ2-1, with 9 bases lining up with TRBD2. Per the germline V gene, CDR1 is SGHRS and CDR2 is YFSETQ. V was pared by 0 bases and J by 4 bases, with 11 bases of the junction left unmatched. The CDR3 length is 18 residues. Here the CDR3 DNA reads TGCGCCAGCAGCTTGGGAGGGCTAGCGGGATCTCGTTACAATGAGCAGTTCTTC. Its protein is CASSLGGLAGSRYNEQFF.